The 31 T cell receptor beta chains listed next were all sequenced from one sample in a study of response to subunit inactivated influenza vaccine. One entry per CDR3 protein results from TCRdb running MiXCR on the RT-PCR reads. The sample consists of a few hundred thousand distinct CDR3 sequences, just over 20% of them appearing once. Sequencing was performed on PBMCs from blood, taken about 19 months after vaccination. The receptors were gathered from a man between 50 and 70 years old who received an inactivated influenza vaccine.

This chain uses TRBV28 with TRBJ2-2; D remains ambiguous. V shed 6 bases and J shed 4 bases, with 15 bases lying between them. Germline V gene sequence: CDR1 MDHEN, CDR2 SYDVKM. The CDR3 totals 15 residues. CDR3 sequence: CASSLLGLGTGELFF. In nucleotides, the CDR3 is TGTGCCAGCAGCCTACTTGGGTTGGGCACCGGGGAGCTGTTTTTT.

The chain has TRBV5-1 and TRBJ1-2, with D unresolved. The germline V gene has CDR1 SGHRS and CDR2 YFSETQ. The CDR3 runs to 14 residues. The V gene lost 0 bases and the J gene lost 2 bases, with 8 bases spanning the gap. The DNA for the CDR3 is TGCGCCAGCAGCTTGGGTATTCAGAACTATGGCTACACCTTC. The encoded protein is CASSLGIQNYGYTF.

With respect to this clonotype: A much larger clone is a single base away; this may be a read error. The final CDR3 position lacks the conserved phenylalanine or tryptophan, pointing to a likely read error. The genes are TRBV27 and TRBJ1-5, with 8 nucleotides matching TRBD1. Germline V gene data show CDR1 as MNHEY and CDR2 as SMNVEV (reference sequence). The CDR3 is 15 amino acids. V was clipped by 6 bases and J by 7 bases; unmatched bases: 11. The CDR3 is CASRPTSGGWQPQHL. CDR3 DNA sequence: TGTGCCAGCAGACCTACCTCAGGGGGCTGGCAGCCCCAGCATTTA.

V usage is TRBV15 and J usage is TRBJ1-2; D is ambiguous. This CDR3 has 14 residues. Germline values: CDR1 LNHNV, CDR2 YYDKDF (reference sequence). The V end lost 0 bases, the J end lost 8 bases, and 13 bases lay between the germline ends. The CDR3 DNA is TGTGCCACCAGCAGAGAGGGCTTCAGTGGAGGCTACACCTTC. Protein sequence: CATSREGFSGGYTF.

The V call is TRBV6-1, the J call TRBJ1-1; D gene unclear. V lost 4 bases and J lost 1, with 10 bases in between. CDR3 size: 14 residues. Germline assignment: CDR1 MNHNS and CDR2 SASEGT. The CDR3 nucleotides read TGTGCCAGCAGTGCCATCGATGGGAACACTGAAGCTTTCTTT. Protein: CASSAIDGNTEAFF.

The CDR3 loop reads CASNGRWDEKLFF. The CDR3 bases are TGTGCCAGCAACGGACGTTGGGATGAAAAACTGTTTTTT. This chain connects TRBV2 to TRBJ1-4; D unclear. The CDR3 spans 13 residues. The germline gives CDR1 SNHLY, CDR2 FYNNEI. V lost 7 bases, J lost 6 bases, and 12 bases lay in between.

The genes are TRBV5-8 and TRBJ1-3; D is undetermined. This CDR3 contains 16 residues. Germline V CDR1 and CDR2: SGHTS, YDEGEE. V was cut by 2 bases and J by 0 bases, with 12 bases left in between. This CDR3 is CASSLQIVSSGNTIYF. As DNA, the CDR3 is TGTGCCAGCAGCTTACAGATAGTAAGCTCTGGAAACACCATATATTTT. Using reference TRBV5-8 and TRBJ1-3 for the parts outside the CDR3, the full variable domain is EAGVTQSPTHLIKTRGQQATLRCSPISGHTSVYWYQQALGLGLQFLLWYDEGEERNRGNFPPRFSGRQFPNYSSELNVNALELEDSALYLCASSLQIVSSGNTIYFGEGSWLTVV.

The chain recombines TRBV6-2 or TRBV6-3 with TRBJ1-1; TRBD1 matches at 8 bases. J was trimmed by 5 bases and V by 7 bases; bases with no gene match: 6. The CDR3 extends over 13 amino acids. From germline, CDR1 is MNHEY and CDR2 SVGEGT. The CDR3 region is CASNIRGRTEAFF. In DNA form, the CDR3 reads TGTGCCAGCAACATCAGGGGGCGAACTGAAGCTTTCTTT.

This clonotype was observed a few times. The chain uses TRBV5-5 and TRBJ1-2, with TRBD1 matching over 9 bases. Germline V gene sequence: CDR1 SGHKS, CDR2 YYEKEE (reference sequence). V was pared by 2 bases and J by 4 bases, with 3 bases of the junction left unmatched. This CDR3 comprises 14 residues. CDR3 sequence: CASSLNRGLYGYTF. The CDR3 DNA reads as TGTGCCAGCAGCTTAAACAGGGGGCTCTATGGCTACACCTTC.

The chain links TRBV4-2 to TRBJ2-2; 8 bases map to TRBD2. Germline CDR1 LGHNA, CDR2 YNFKEQ. The V gene end was trimmed by 0 bases and the J gene end by 3 bases; junction bases not matched to a gene: 6. The CDR3 has 17 amino acids. CDR3 amino acids: CASSQEAGARHTGELFF. The CDR3 DNA is TGTGCCAGCAGCCAAGAAGCGGGAGCGAGGCACACCGGGGAGCTGTTTTTT.

This clonotype has a handful of counts. The rearrangement links TRBV20-1 to TRBJ1-1, with 7 nucleotides matching TRBD1. The ends lost 6 bases at V and 4 bases at J; junction bases unmatched: 17. The CDR3 has 16 residues. Germline V lookup: CDR1 DFQATT, CDR2 SNEGSKA (reference sequence). In DNA form, the CDR3 reads TGCAGTGCAGCTGGGACAGCTACCCCCTCCGGCACTGAAGCTTTCTTT. Its translation is CSAAGTATPSGTEAFF.

This clonotype was counted between two and nine times. The rearrangement links TRBV2 to TRBJ2-7; D is ambiguous. Germline V CDR1 and CDR2: SNHLY, FYNNEI. This CDR3 comprises 11 residues. V lost 7 bases, J lost 3 bases, and 7 bases lay in between. The CDR3 bases are TGTGCCAGCACAGGTCGCTACGAGCAGTACTTC. Translation gives CASTGRYEQYF.

This clonotype was counted a single time. The chain joins TRBV20-1 to TRBJ2-3, with 14 bases fitting TRBD2. Germline-derived CDR1 and CDR2 are DFQATT and SNEGSKA (reference sequence). With V trimmed by 4 bases and J by 3 bases, 9 bases remained unmatched. The CDR3 covers 17 residues. CDR3 bases: TGCAGTGCTACCAGGACTAGCGGGGGGTCCCTAACAGATACGCAGTATTTT. This sequence encodes CSATRTSGGSLTDTQYF.

The chain combines TRBV5-1 with TRBJ1-2, with 7 bases fitting TRBD1. Trimming took 4 bases from V and 3 from J; bases not matched to a gene: 9. CDR1 is SGHRS, CDR2 YFSETQ, per germline. The CDR3 has 15 residues. The CDR3 loop is CASSLELTGDYGYTF. As DNA, the CDR3 is TGCGCCAGCAGCCTGGAACTTACAGGGGACTATGGCTACACCTTC.

This clonotype was detected only a few times. This sequence joins TRBV20-1 and TRBJ1-1, with D unresolved. Germline-derived CDR1 and CDR2 are DFQATT and SNEGSKA (reference sequence). Trimming removed 0 bases from V and 5 bases from J, with 13 bases in between. The CDR3 has 14 amino acids. This chain's CDR3 is CSARDRREWTEAFF. CDR3 bases: TGCAGTGCTAGAGATCGGCGGGAATGGACTGAAGCTTTCTTT.

The chain couples TRBV20-1 to TRBJ1-1; a weak D match, TRBD1 (5 bases). The CDR3 contains 16 residues. Germline values: CDR1 DFQATT, CDR2 SNEGSKA (reference sequence). V shed 0 bases and J shed 1 base, with 15 bases lying between them. DNA for the CDR3: TGCAGTGCTAGAGATCAGGCTATTGGGGGGAACACTGAAGCTTTCTTT. Amino acids: CSARDQAIGGNTEAFF.

This clonotype has a handful of counts. The chain employs TRBV6-5 and TRBJ1-6, with a possible D match to TRBD1 (6 bases). The CDR3 totals 15 residues. V lost 3 bases and J 5 bases, leaving 11 bases between the germline ends. CDR1 is MNHEY and CDR2 is SVGAGI in the germline V gene. The DNA of the CDR3 is TGTGCCAGCAGTTATGTGGGGGCCGATAATTCACCCCTCCACTTT. Its translation is CASSYVGADNSPLHF.

This clonotype has only one observation. The rearrangement joins TRBV20-1 to TRBJ2-7; D possibly corresponds to TRBD2 (6 bases). The CDR3 consists of 17 residues. V dropped 5 bases and J dropped 3 bases, with 26 bases sitting between them. CDR1 and CDR2 (germline): DFQATT, SNEGSKA (reference sequence). The CDR3, as DNA: TGCAGTGCTTGGGGGGACGGCAAGGTGGTTCCTCTCTACGAGCAGTACTTC. Its protein product is CSAWGDGKVVPLYEQYF.

The V and J genes are TRBV5-6 and TRBJ1-5, with a weak D call TRBD1 (5 bases). Germline CDR1 SGHDT, CDR2 YYEEEE. V was shortened by 1 base and J by 4 bases, with 12 bases between the two germline ends. This CDR3 region has 15 residues. CDR3 sequence reads: CASSLLEGTNQPQHF. The CDR3 DNA is TGTGCCAGCAGCTTGTTGGAGGGGACGAATCAGCCCCAGCATTTT.

This clonotype was counted ten times or more. The chain has TRBV29-1 and TRBJ1-2; TRBD1 matches 7 bases. V lost 0 bases and J lost 8; bases outside the gene matches: 30. Germline CDR1 SQVTM, CDR2 ANQGSEA. There are 21 residues in the CDR3. Here the CDR3 reads CSVEDPWVQGNSRRTQWGYTF. As DNA, the CDR3 is TGCAGCGTTGAAGATCCGTGGGTACAGGGGAACTCTCGCCGCACGCAATGGGGCTACACCTTC. The whole variable domain, remainder taken from reference TRBV29-1 and TRBJ1-2, is SAVISQKPSRDICQRGTSLTIQCQVDSQVTMMFWYRQQPGQSLTLIATANQGSEATYESGFVIDKFPISRPNLTFSTLTVSNMSPEDSSIYLCSVEDPWVQGNSRRTQWGYTFGSGTRLTVV.

This clonotype has only a few counts. The V call is TRBV7-9, the J call TRBJ1-1; D is unclear. This CDR3 is 13 amino acids long. The germline V and J ends were trimmed by 8 bases and 0 bases, with 10 bases remaining between them. Per the germline V gene, CDR1 is SEHNR and CDR2 is FQNEAQ (reference sequence). CDR3 in amino acids: CASAAQMNTEAFF. The CDR3 DNA reads as TGTGCCAGCGCGGCCCAAATGAACACTGAAGCTTTCTTT.

The chain combines TRBV2 with TRBJ1-1; 7 bases align to TRBD1. Unmatched junction bases numbered 13, after V lost 7 bases and J lost 8 bases. Germline V CDR1 and CDR2: SNHLY, FYNNEI. The CDR3 runs to 14 residues. The CDR3 DNA follows: TGTGCCAGCACTTGGACAGGTTGGGGCGGGGAAGCTTTCTTT. This gives the protein CASTWTGWGGEAFF. The full variable domain, with the rest looked up from reference TRBV2 and TRBJ1-1, is EPEVTQTPSHQVTQMGQEVILRCVPISNHLYFYWYRQILGQKVEFLVSFYNNEISEKSEIFDDQFSVERPDGSNFTLKIRSTKLEDSAMYFCASTWTGWGGEAFFGQGTRLTVV.

The V call is TRBV11-1, the J call TRBJ1-2; D remains ambiguous. The V end lost 5 bases, the J end lost 2 bases, and 24 bases lay between the germline ends. The CDR3 covers 18 residues. CDR1 is SGHAT and CDR2 is FQDESV in the germline V gene (reference sequence). The CDR3 DNA reads as TGTGCCAGCAGCCCTTTCGGTCTGAGGAGAGATTCCAACTATGGCTACACCTTC. Translation gives CASSPFGLRRDSNYGYTF.

Only a few counts were recorded for this clonotype. The rearrangement joins TRBV24-1 to TRBJ2-3; D unresolved. Trimming removed 4 bases at V and 5 bases at J, with 12 bases between. The germline V gene has CDR1 KGHDR and CDR2 SFDVKD. The CDR3 contains 14 residues. CDR3: CATSEDRVQDTQYF. CDR3 bases: TGTGCCACCAGTGAAGACCGGGTTCAAGATACGCAGTATTTT.

V is TRBV12-3 or TRBV12-4 and J is TRBJ1-5; 7 nucleotides agree with TRBD1. The CDR3 contains 18 residues. With 0 bases clipped from V and 5 bases from J, the junction kept 13 bases outside the gene matches. The CDR3 spells CASSLAQIGQVRHQPQHF. In DNA, the CDR3 is TGTGCCAGCAGTTTAGCCCAGATCGGACAGGTCAGGCATCAGCCCCAGCATTTT.

This rearrangement joins TRBV12-3 or TRBV12-4 to TRBJ1-1; D remains unclear. Trimming left V 7 bases short and J 6 bases short, with 12 bases between. The CDR3 covers 12 residues. The CDR3 is CASTRRGAEAFF. The CDR3 DNA reads TGTGCCAGCACCCGACGGGGTGCTGAAGCTTTCTTT.

This clonotype was found many times. This rearrangement joins TRBV28 to TRBJ1-2, with D tentatively TRBD1 (6 bases). V dropped 5 bases and J dropped 7 bases, with 8 bases sitting between them. This CDR3 comprises 11 residues. The germline V gene has CDR1 MDHEN and CDR2 SYDVKM. CDR3: CASSRDTGYTF. The CDR3 nucleotides read TGTGCCAGCAGTCGGGACACTGGCTACACCTTC.

Many counts were recorded for this clonotype. The chain is built from TRBV10-3 and TRBJ1-5; D gene uncertain. Trimming took off 0 bases at V and 9 bases at J, with 12 bases between the two ends. This CDR3 has 14 amino acids. Germline assignment: CDR1 ENHRY and CDR2 SYGVKD. CDR3 nucleotide sequence: TGTGCCATCAGTGAGTCGAGCACGATGGGGCCCCAGCATTTT. Residues: CAISESSTMGPQHF.

This clonotype was recorded a few times. This chain joins TRBV7-9 and TRBJ1-2; D is ambiguous. The CDR3 loop spans 15 amino acids. Trimming shortened V by 5 bases and J by 4 bases, and 17 bases separated the two germline ends. Germline V CDR1 and CDR2: SEHNR, FQNEAQ (reference sequence). The CDR3 DNA reads TGTGCCAGCAGCCCGGCGGTTTGGCCAATCTATGGCTACACCTTC. Its protein is CASSPAVWPIYGYTF.

The chain employs TRBV20-1 and TRBJ2-3, with D perhaps TRBD1 (5 bases). The CDR3 spans 13 residues. CDR1 and CDR2 (germline): DFQATT, SNEGSKA (reference sequence). V was pared by 5 bases and J by 1 base, with 10 bases between. This CDR3 reads CSASKTGTDTQYF. The DNA for the CDR3 is TGCAGTGCTTCAAAGACAGGCACAGATACGCAGTATTTT.

The chain carries TRBV20-1 and TRBJ2-3, with 12 nucleotides matching TRBD2. CDR3 size: 15 residues. J lost 1 base, V lost 5 bases, and 4 bases had no gene match. Germline V gives CDR1 DFQATT, CDR2 SNEGSKA (reference sequence). The CDR3 is CSAPSGGAGTDTQYF. For the CDR3, the DNA is TGCAGTGCTCCTAGCGGGGGGGCCGGCACAGATACGCAGTATTTT.